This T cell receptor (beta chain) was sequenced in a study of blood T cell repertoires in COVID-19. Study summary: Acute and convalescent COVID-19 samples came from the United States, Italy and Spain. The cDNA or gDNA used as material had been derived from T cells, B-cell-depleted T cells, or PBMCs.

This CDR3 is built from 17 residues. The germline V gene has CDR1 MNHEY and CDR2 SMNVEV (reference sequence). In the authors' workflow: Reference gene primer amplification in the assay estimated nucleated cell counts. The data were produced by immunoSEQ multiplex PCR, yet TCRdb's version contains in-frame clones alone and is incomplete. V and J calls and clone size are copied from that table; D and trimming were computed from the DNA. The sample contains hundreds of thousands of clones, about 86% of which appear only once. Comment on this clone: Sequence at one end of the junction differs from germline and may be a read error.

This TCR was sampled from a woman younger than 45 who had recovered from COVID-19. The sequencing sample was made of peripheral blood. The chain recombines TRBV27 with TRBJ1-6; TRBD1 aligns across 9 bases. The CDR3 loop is CASSGGQGVAYNSPLHF. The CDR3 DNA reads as TGTGCCAGCAGTGGGGGACAGGGTGTTGCCTACAATTCACCCCTCCACTTT.